One sample yielded the 32 T cell receptor beta chains listed below, sequenced in a study of blood T cell repertoires in COVID-19. Measured with immunoSEQ multiplex PCR; TCRdb has only the in-frame clones, and not every one. The sample carries 100,000 to 150,000 clones, 87% recorded once. The sequencing input was peripheral blood. These receptors were taken from a human donor in a cohort sampled during active COVID-19.

This chain connects TRBV10-3 to TRBJ1-2; 9 bases fit TRBD1. The CDR3 loop spans 14 amino acids. In germline, CDR1 is ENHRY, CDR2 SYGVKD. The ends lost 7 bases at V and 8 bases at J; junction bases unmatched: 11. The CDR3 sequence: CAIMNTGGARGYTF. CDR3 DNA: TGTGCCATCATGAATACAGGGGGCGCGAGGGGCTACACCTTC.

The CDR3 region is CASVSNPLQNYGYTF. In nucleotides, the CDR3 is TGCGCCAGCGTATCCAACCCCCTACAGAACTATGGCTACACCTTC. V is TRBV5-1 and J is TRBJ1-2; D unclear. Germline CDR1 and CDR2: SGHRS and YFSETQ. This CDR3 has 15 residues. The V end was cut by 7 bases, the J end by 2 bases, with 18 bases between.

The CDR3 here is CASSHSGSGQYF. DNA of the CDR3: TGTGCCAGCAGTCATAGCGGTTCGGGCCAGTACTTC. This chain connects TRBV12-3 or TRBV12-4 to TRBJ2-5; tentative D call: TRBD2 (6 bases). Trimming stripped 5 bases from V and 10 bases from J, with 14 bases between. The CDR3 covers 12 residues.

The chain uses TRBV5-6 and TRBJ1-3, with D uncertain. Per germline, CDR1 SGHDT and CDR2 YYEEEE. V lost 4 bases to trimming and J lost 4 bases, with 18 bases between them. The length of the CDR3 is 16 residues. CDR3: CASSRRRSLTGNTIYF. In DNA form, the CDR3 reads TGTGCCAGCAGCCGAAGGAGGTCTTTGACCGGAAACACCATATATTTT.

As to this clone: Compared with germline, one end of the junction differs, possibly owing to a read error. V and J are TRBV5-1 and TRBJ1-2, with 7 bases lining up with TRBD1. CDR1 and CDR2 from the germline V gene are SGHRS and YFSETQ. The CDR3 runs 12 residues. The CDR3 sequence: CASSSGGLRLHF. CDR3 coding DNA: TGCGCCAGCAGCTCAGGGGGGCTCAGACTCCACTTC.

V gene TRBV18 combines with J gene TRBJ1-3, with 8 bases matching TRBD1. With 1 base clipped from V and 2 bases from J, the junction kept 4 bases outside the gene matches. The CDR3 is 16 amino acids. The germline gives CDR1 KGHSH, CDR2 LQKENI. For the CDR3, the DNA is TGTGCCAGCTCACCACGGGACAGGCTCCCTGGAAACACCATATATTTT. It encodes CASSPRDRLPGNTIYF. The full variable domain, with the rest looked up from reference TRBV18 and TRBJ1-3, is NAGVMQNPRHLVRRRGQEARLRCSPMKGHSHVYWYRQLPEEGLKFMVYLQKENIIDESGMPKERFSAEFPKEGPSILRIQQVVRGDSAAYFCASSPRDRLPGNTIYFGEGSWLTVV.

This sequence joins TRBV19 and TRBJ1-3, with D possibly matching TRBD1 (5 bases). The CDR3 spans 14 residues. V lost 8 bases, J lost 3 bases, and 14 bases lay in between. Germline CDR1 LNHDA, CDR2 SQIVND (reference sequence). Written as DNA, the CDR3 is TGTGCCAGTTGGGAAGGGGATTTTGGAAACACCATATATTTT. Translation: CASWEGDFGNTIYF.

This clone has just one count. The DNA for the CDR3 is TGCGCCAGCAGAGAGGTTCGGGCTAGCGGGAGTAGAAGGGAGCTGTTTTTT. This encodes CASREVRASGSRRELFF. This chain links TRBV5-1 with TRBJ2-2, with 10 bases identical to TRBD2. The CDR3 is 17 residues long. V dropped 5 bases and J dropped 9; count of bases not matched to a gene: 16. Germline V gene sequence: CDR1 SGHRS, CDR2 YFSETQ.

The chain combines TRBV27 with TRBJ1-5, with D possibly matching TRBD1 (6 bases). V was trimmed by 5 bases and J by 1 base, leaving 15 bases between them. The CDR3 loop spans 16 amino acids. The germline CDR1 and CDR2 sequences are MNHEY and SMNVEV (reference sequence). The CDR3 is CASSKQGGISNQPQHF. The CDR3 DNA reads TGTGCCAGCAGTAAACAGGGAGGGATCAGCAATCAGCCCCAGCATTTT.

The V gene is TRBV5-4, the J gene TRBJ1-2; TRBD1 aligns across 9 bases. Germline CDR1 reads SGHNT; CDR2 reads YYREEE (reference sequence). Trimming took 2 bases from V and 5 from J; bases not matched to a gene: 4. This CDR3 contains 14 residues. The CDR3 region is CASSLQGAGYGYTF. The CDR3 nucleotides read TGTGCCAGCAGCTTACAGGGGGCGGGGTATGGCTACACCTTC.

CDR3 in amino acids: CASSQTENYGYTF. CDR3 sequence (DNA): TGTGCCAGCAGCCAGACAGAGAACTATGGCTACACCTTC. V gene TRBV9 combines with J gene TRBJ1-2; maybe TRBD1 (5 bases). Germline loops: CDR1 SGDLS, CDR2 YYNGEE. This CDR3 contains 13 residues. V was shortened by 4 bases and J by 2 bases, with 9 bases between the two germline ends.

This chain links TRBV2 with TRBJ1-4; D perhaps matches TRBD1 (5 bases). V lost 8 bases to trimming and J lost 8 bases, with 15 bases between them. This CDR3 has 13 residues. The germline gives CDR1 SNHLY, CDR2 FYNNEI. CDR3 sequence reads: CASGLTDVEKLFF. The CDR3 DNA sequence: TGTGCCAGCGGCCTGACAGATGTAGAAAAACTGTTTTTT. Based on the CDR3 plus reference TRBV2 and TRBJ1-4, the full variable domain is EPEVTQTPSHQVTQMGQEVILRCVPISNHLYFYWYRQILGQKVEFLVSFYNNEISEKSEIFDDQFSVERPDGSNFTLKIRSTKLEDSAMYFCASGLTDVEKLFFGSGTQLSVL.

J is TRBJ2-3 and V is TRBV27; D call uncertain. CDR3 length: 13 residues. The V and J ends lost 6 bases and 0 bases respectively, with 7 bases between them. Germline assignment: CDR1 MNHEY and CDR2 SMNVEV (reference sequence). The CDR3 DNA reads as TGTGCCAGCAGCTTGGCTAGCACAGATACGCAGTATTTT. Protein product: CASSLASTDTQYF.

Here the CDR3 reads CASSTSLLTATDTQYF. In DNA form, the CDR3 reads TGTGCCAGCTCAACCTCCCTATTGACAGCGACAGATACGCAGTATTTT. The chain has TRBV18 and TRBJ2-3; D might be TRBD1 (5 bases). This CDR3 contains 16 residues. The V end was cut by 5 bases, the J end by 3 bases, with 18 bases between. Germline V gives CDR1 KGHSH, CDR2 LQKENI.

The rearrangement joins TRBV5-6 to TRBJ2-7; 10 positions match TRBD1. Germline assignment: CDR1 SGHDT and CDR2 YYEEEE. The CDR3 extends over 16 amino acids. V lost 2 bases to trimming and J lost 5 bases; unmatched junction nucleotides: 10. DNA of the CDR3: TGTGCCAGCAGCTTAACGCCGGGACAGGGGACCCACGAGCAGTACTTC. Protein product: CASSLTPGQGTHEQYF. The full variable domain, in which reference TRBV5-6 and TRBJ2-7 provide the parts outside the CDR3, is DAGVTQSPTHLIKTRGQQVTLRCSPKSGHDTVSWYQQALGQGPQFIFQYYEEEERQRGNFPDRFSGHQFPNYSSELNVNALLLGDSALYLCASSLTPGQGTHEQYFGPGTRLTVT.

The rearrangement joins TRBV10-3 to TRBJ2-2; 9 nucleotides match TRBD1. The CDR3 consists of 15 residues. Germline CDR1 and CDR2: ENHRY and SYGVKD. J gave up 5 bases and V 4 bases, and 5 bases lay outside the gene matches. The CDR3 sequence is CAISATGGTTGELFF. Here the CDR3 DNA reads TGTGCCATCAGTGCGACAGGGGGAACGACCGGGGAGCTGTTTTTT.

The rearrangement joins TRBV5-4 to TRBJ1-2; 8 nucleotides agree with TRBD1. There are 15 residues in the CDR3. The V segment lost 4 bases and the J segment 1 base; nucleotides outside the gene matches: 6. The V gene's germline CDR1 is SGHNT and CDR2 YYREEE (reference sequence). The CDR3 nucleotides read TGTGCCAGCAGCGTGGACAGGGCTGTTAACTATGGCTACACCTTC. Its protein is CASSVDRAVNYGYTF.

The chain combines TRBV5-1 with TRBJ1-5; D is possibly TRBD1 (6 bases). Germline loops: CDR1 SGHRS, CDR2 YFSETQ. V dropped 0 bases and J dropped 3 bases, with 10 bases sitting between them. The CDR3 totals 15 residues. CDR3 amino acids: CASSLAGQINQPQHF. The CDR3 DNA sequence: TGCGCCAGCAGCTTGGCAGGACAGATCAATCAGCCCCAGCATTTT.

The V call is TRBV11-2, the J call TRBJ1-2, with TRBD1 matching 10 bases. The CDR3 runs to 15 residues. The V and J ends lost 2 bases and 4 bases, in that order; junction bases with no gene match: 4. CDR1 and CDR2 from the germline V gene are SGHAT and FQNNGV. CDR3 bases: TGTGCCAGCAGCTTAAGTTGGACAGGGGGCTATGGCTACACCTTC. Protein product: CASSLSWTGGYGYTF. Looking up the rest from reference TRBV11-2 and TRBJ1-2 gives the full variable domain: EAGVAQSPRYKIIEKRQSVAFWCNPISGHATLYWYQQILGQGPKLLIQFQNNGVVDDSQLPKDRFSAERLKGVDSTLKIQPAKLEDSAVYLCASSLSWTGGYGYTFGSGTRLTVV.

V and J are TRBV18 and TRBJ1-6; TRBD1 aligns across 7 bases. The germline CDR1 and CDR2 sequences are KGHSH and LQKENI. This CDR3 spans 16 amino acids. J was trimmed by 7 bases and V by 4 bases; bases with no gene match: 10. The CDR3 loop reads CASSQGAAIRNSPLHF. DNA of the CDR3: TGTGCCAGCTCACAGGGGGCTGCGATCCGGAATTCACCCCTCCACTTT.

The V gene is TRBV5-8, the J gene TRBJ1-1; D is possibly TRBD1 (5 bases). Between the trimmed V and J ends, which lost 6 bases and 4 bases, there was a span of 16 bases. There are 14 residues in the CDR3. CDR1 and CDR2 from the germline V gene are SGHTS and YDEGEE. CDR3 DNA: TGTGCCAGCAACCGGGGGAGGGGTAGCACTGAAGCTTTCTTT. Residues: CASNRGRGSTEAFF.

The chain employs TRBV3-1 (or the pseudogene TRBV3-2) and TRBJ1-1; 7 nucleotides line up with TRBD1. This CDR3 comprises 14 residues. Looked up from germline, CDR1 is LGHDT and CDR2 is YNNKEL (reference sequence). Losses at the gene ends were 4 bases for V and 3 bases for J; bases not matched to a gene: 5. The CDR3 loop reads CASSPDRAYTEAFF. The DNA of the CDR3 is TGTGCCAGCAGCCCAGACAGGGCGTACACTGAAGCTTTCTTT.

The chain combines TRBV5-1 with TRBJ2-5; 9 bases are a match to TRBD1. The V gene end was trimmed by 2 bases and the J gene end by 2 bases; junction bases not matched to a gene: 7. This CDR3 comprises 16 residues. Looked up from germline, CDR1 is SGHRS and CDR2 is YFSETQ. The DNA of the CDR3 is TGCGCCAGCAGCTTATACAGGGGGCTAGGTCAAGAGACCCAGTACTTC. This translates into CASSLYRGLGQETQYF.

The chain recombines TRBV24-1 with TRBJ2-4, with D perhaps TRBD1 (5 bases). The CDR3 totals 12 residues. Trimming cost V 6 bases and J 6 bases, with 8 bases left between them. In germline, CDR1 is KGHDR, CDR2 SFDVKD. In DNA, the CDR3 is TGTGCCACCAGTCCCACAGGAAACATTCAGTACTTC. Translated: CATSPTGNIQYF.

This clone has a single count. Relative to the germline gene, one junction end is altered; a read error may explain this. The CDR3 spells CASSWRTGASNEQYF. CDR3 in DNA: TGTGCCAGCAGCTGGCGGACAGGAGCCTCCAACGAGCAGTACTTC. This chain connects TRBV5-4 to TRBJ2-7; 7 nucleotides line up with TRBD1. The CDR3 spans 15 residues. From germline, CDR1 is SGHNT and CDR2 YYREEE (reference sequence). Supplemented by reference TRBV5-4 and TRBJ2-7, the full variable domain reads ETGVTQSPTHLIKTRGQQVTLRCSSQSGHNTVSWYQQALGQGPQFIFQYYREEENGRGNFPPRFSGLQFPNYSSELNVNALELDDSALYLCASSWRTGASNEQYFGPGTRLTVT.

In its sample, this clone was seen a few times. The rearrangement links TRBV21-1 to TRBJ1-1; the D call in the table, TRBD1, was not verified against the DNA. TRBV21-1 is a recognized pseudogene. This CDR3 comprises 18 residues. CDR3 nucleotides: TGTGCCAGCAGCCTGGACAGGGACTACATGTATATGAACACTGAAGCTTTCTTT. Translation gives CASSLDRDYMYMNTEAFF.

V and J are TRBV28 and TRBJ2-6, with TRBD1 as a possible D gene (5 bases). Germline V gene lookup returns CDR1 MDHEN and CDR2 SYDVKM. V gave up 11 bases and J gave up 0 bases, with 20 bases separating them. The CDR3 has 17 residues. CDR3 residues: CAVNAGPPFSGANVLTF. CDR3 bases: TGTGCCGTTAACGCAGGGCCGCCGTTCTCTGGGGCCAACGTCCTGACTTTC.

This rearrangement joins TRBV6-4 to TRBJ2-1; 9 bases agree with TRBD2. Trimming removed 3 bases from V and 2 bases from J; junction bases left unmatched: 14. CDR3 length: 19 residues. Germline V gives CDR1 MRHNA, CDR2 SNTAGT. CDR3 loop: CASSELGGGAFVPYNEQFF. CDR3 coding DNA: TGTGCCAGCAGTGAATTAGGCGGGGGGGCCTTTGTGCCCTACAATGAGCAGTTCTTC.

The V and J genes are TRBV11-3 and TRBJ1-6, with D maybe TRBD1 (6 bases). CDR1 and CDR2 from the germline V gene are SGHNT and YENEEA. V gave up 3 bases and J gave up 7 bases, with 10 bases separating them. The CDR3 totals 14 residues. CDR3 in amino acids: CASSLYRANSPLHF. DNA of the CDR3: TGTGCCAGCAGCTTGTACAGGGCAAATTCACCCCTCCACTTT.

The chain is built from TRBV7-8 and TRBJ2-1; a weak D match, TRBD2 (5 bases). The V gene's germline CDR1 is SGHVS and CDR2 FQNEAQ. This CDR3 spans 16 amino acids. The ends were cut back, 0 bases at V and 4 bases at J, with 13 bases in the middle. The CDR3 reads CASSLAVDYHYNEQFF. Here the CDR3 DNA reads TGTGCCAGCAGCTTAGCGGTCGACTACCATTACAATGAGCAGTTCTTC.

V is TRBV7-3 and J is TRBJ1-2; D perhaps matches TRBD1 (6 bases). The CDR3 extends over 14 amino acids. Per the germline V gene, CDR1 is SGHTA and CDR2 is FQGTGA. The V end was cut by 0 bases, the J end by 8 bases, with 13 bases between. The DNA of the CDR3 is TGTGCCAGCAGCTTAACCTCGCAGGGGTACGGCTACACCTTC. Its protein is CASSLTSQGYGYTF.

The chain couples TRBV19 to TRBJ2-3; tentatively, D is TRBD1 (6 bases). The CDR3 contains 15 residues. V lost 4 bases, J lost 1 base, and 12 bases lay in between. CDR1 is LNHDA, CDR2 SQIVND, per germline (reference sequence). The CDR3 reads CASSTISGGTDTQYF. As DNA, the CDR3 is TGTGCCAGTAGTACGATCTCAGGGGGCACAGATACGCAGTATTTT. Variable domain in full (rest from reference TRBV19 and TRBJ2-3): DGGITQSPKYLFRKEGQNVTLSCEQNLNHDAMYWYRQDPGQGLRLIYYSQIVNDFQKGDIAEGYSVSREKKESFPLTVTSAQKNPTAFYLCASSTISGGTDTQYFGPGTRLTVL.